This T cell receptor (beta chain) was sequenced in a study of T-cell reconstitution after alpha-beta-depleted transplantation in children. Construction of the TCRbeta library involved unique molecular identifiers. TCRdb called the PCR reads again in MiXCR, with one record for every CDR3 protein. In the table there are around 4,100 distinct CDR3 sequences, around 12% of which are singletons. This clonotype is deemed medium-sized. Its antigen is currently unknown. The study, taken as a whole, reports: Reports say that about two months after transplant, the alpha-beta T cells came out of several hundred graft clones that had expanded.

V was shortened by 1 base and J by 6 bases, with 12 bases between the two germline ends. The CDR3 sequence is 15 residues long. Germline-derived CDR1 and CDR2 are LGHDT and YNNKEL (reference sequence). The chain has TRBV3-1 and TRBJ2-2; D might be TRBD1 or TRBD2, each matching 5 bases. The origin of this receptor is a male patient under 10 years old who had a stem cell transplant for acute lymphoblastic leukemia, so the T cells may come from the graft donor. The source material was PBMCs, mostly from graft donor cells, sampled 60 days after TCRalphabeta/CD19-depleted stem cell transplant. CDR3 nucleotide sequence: TGTGCCAGCAGCCAAGGACGGGGCGACGCCGGGGAGCTGTTTTTT. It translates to CASSQGRGDAGELFF. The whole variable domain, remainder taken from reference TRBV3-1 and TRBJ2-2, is DTAVSQTPKYLVTQMGNDKSIKCEQNLGHDTMYWYKQDSKKFLKIMFSYNNKELIINETVPNRFSPKSPDKAHLNLHINSLELGDSAVYFCASSQGRGDAGELFFGEGSRLTVL.